These 23 T cell receptor beta chains came from one sample sequenced in a study of T cells in Graves' hyperthyroidism and ophthalmopathy (dated by TCRdb to between 2019 and 2020). Preparation of the library involved multiplex PCR. The sample was run on an Illumina HiSeq 2000. The TCR beta CDR3 regions were amplified from the RNA transcripts. For the first round of RT-PCR on the TCR CDR3, the HTBI primer set was used together with the Qiagen OneStep RT-PCR kit. The raw public data were reprocessed by TCRdb itself: fastp quality trimming at Q25, MiXCR clonotype calling, in-frame beta chains only. Each entry is one CDR3 protein sequence, shown with its most common DNA and genes. Counted in this sample were over 300,000 distinct CDR3 sequences; roughly an eighth of them appeared once. The ten largest clones take up about 37% of the sample. The sequenced material came from blood. All receptors derive from a woman in her forties with Graves' ophthalmopathy.

This clonotype has more than one count but fewer than ten. The chain is built from TRBV5-1 and TRBJ1-2; TRBD1 might be the D (6 bases). The germline V gene has CDR1 SGHRS and CDR2 YFSETQ. The CDR3 totals 14 residues. Between the trimmed V and J ends, which lost 4 bases and 6 bases, there was a span of 16 bases. The CDR3: CASSPGGRVDGYTF. The DNA for the CDR3 is TGCGCCAGCAGCCCCGGGGGCAGGGTAGATGGCTACACCTTC.

This clonotype was seen at least ten times. The chain carries TRBV7-2 and TRBJ1-6, with 7 bases that match TRBD1. The CDR3 extends over 16 amino acids. With 2 bases clipped from V and 9 bases from J, the junction kept 10 bases outside the gene matches. Per germline, CDR1 SGHTA and CDR2 FQGNSA. The CDR3, as DNA: TGTGCCAGCAGCTTACGGGCCACGGGACAGTCTTCACCCCTCCACTTT. Protein sequence: CASSLRATGQSSPLHF.

In its sample, this clonotype was seen many times. The chain has TRBV7-8 and TRBJ2-1, with D unresolved. The CDR3 is 14 amino acids. Germline-derived CDR1 and CDR2 are SGHVS and FQNEAQ. The V and J ends lost 5 bases and 12 bases respectively, with 20 bases between them. CDR3 sequence reads: CASSPPGPYSGQFF. The CDR3 DNA sequence: TGTGCCAGCAGCCCACCCGGGCCCTACTCTGGGCAGTTCTTC.

The genes are TRBV20-1 and TRBJ1-1; D possibly corresponds to TRBD1 (6 bases). The CDR3 spans 14 residues. V gave up 3 bases and J gave up 3 bases, with 14 bases separating them. The germline CDR1 and CDR2 sequences are DFQATT and SNEGSKA (reference sequence). Here the CDR3 reads CSASDGQTHTEAFF. The CDR3 bases are TGCAGTGCTAGTGACGGACAGACACACACTGAAGCTTTCTTT.

This clonotype was seen many times. The rearrangement links TRBV5-1 to TRBJ2-7, with no clear D. The CDR3 contains 12 residues. V lost 1 base to trimming and J lost 3 bases, with 5 bases between them. The germline V gene has CDR1 SGHRS and CDR2 YFSETQ. The CDR3 coding sequence is TGCGCCAGCAGCTTGAACAACTACGAGCAGTACTTC. It codes for CASSLNNYEQYF.

This sequence joins TRBV6-2 or TRBV6-3 and TRBJ2-6; 7 positions match TRBD1. V gave up 5 bases and J gave up 6 bases; unmatched junction bases: 7. Germline V gives CDR1 MNHEY, CDR2 SVGEGT. CDR3 length equals 15 residues. The CDR3 region has the DNA TGTGCCAGCAGTATTTTAGGGGGCGTGGCCAACGTCCTGACTTTC. Translated, it gives CASSILGGVANVLTF.

A few counts support this clonotype. V gene TRBV4-1 combines with J gene TRBJ2-7, with D possibly matching TRBD2 (5 bases). Germline V gene data show CDR1 as MGHRA and CDR2 as YSYEKL. The CDR3 has 16 residues. Deletions cut 4 bases from V and 7 bases from J, with 23 bases between. The CDR3 sequence: CASSPWEFSGATEQYF. CDR3 in DNA: TGCGCCAGCAGCCCATGGGAGTTTTCGGGCGCCACAGAGCAGTACTTC.

A few counts support this clonotype. The chain joins TRBV2 to TRBJ1-6; D call uncertain. The CDR3 contains 14 residues. Germline V gene sequence: CDR1 SNHLY, CDR2 FYNNEI. V was clipped by 2 bases and J by 3 bases, with 5 bases between them. The CDR3 spells CASSERSYNSPLHF. The CDR3 bases are TGTGCCAGCAGTGAACGCAGCTATAATTCACCCCTCCACTTT.

The chain is built from TRBV10-2 and TRBJ2-1, with D unclear. With 2 bases removed from V and 4 bases from J, the gap between germline ends came to 12 bases. The CDR3 covers 15 residues. The germline gives CDR1 WSHSY, CDR2 SAAADI. CDR3 residues: CASSEPDRGYNEQFF. CDR3 in DNA: TGCGCCAGCAGTGAGCCGGACCGTGGGTACAATGAGCAGTTCTTC.

This clonotype appeared many times. This chain connects TRBV15 to TRBJ2-1; tentatively, D is TRBD1 or TRBD2 (5 bases each). The CDR3 consists of 16 residues. Germline CDR1 LNHNV, CDR2 YYDKDF (reference sequence). Trimming shortened V by 4 bases and J by 0 bases, and 13 bases separated the two germline ends. Here the CDR3 DNA reads TGTGCCACCAGCACAGGGAGCGAAAGCTCCTACAATGAGCAGTTCTTC. Translating it yields CATSTGSESSYNEQFF.

V is TRBV5-1 and J is TRBJ1-6, with no clear D. Looked up from germline, CDR1 is SGHRS and CDR2 is YFSETQ. The CDR3 length is 14 residues. Trimming shortened V by 2 bases and J by 7 bases, and 10 bases separated the two germline ends. CDR3 nucleotide sequence: TGCGCCAGCAGCTTAGGTTCGGGCAATTCACCCCTCCACTTT. This codes for CASSLGSGNSPLHF.

Notes on this clonotype: It is likely a read error, because the conserved phenylalanine at the end of the CDR3 is missing. The V gene is TRBV7-9, the J gene TRBJ2-5, with 8 bases matching TRBD1. The germline CDR1 and CDR2 sequences are SEHNR and FQNEAQ (reference sequence). The ends lost 3 bases at V and 5 bases at J; junction bases unmatched: 8. CDR3 length: 15 amino acids. The CDR3 sequence is CASSFRTGLGETQYL. The CDR3 DNA reads as TGTGCCAGCAGCTTTCGGACAGGGCTGGGGGAGACCCAGTACCTC.

This sequence joins TRBV7-9 and TRBJ1-1; D remains ambiguous. Germline loops: CDR1 SEHNR, CDR2 FQNEAQ (reference sequence). The CDR3 runs 16 residues. The V and J ends lost 1 base and 1 base respectively, with 13 bases between them. CDR3 sequence reads: CASSLGTWMANTEAFF. In DNA form, the CDR3 reads TGTGCCAGCAGCTTAGGTACGTGGATGGCGAACACTGAAGCTTTCTTT.

This clonotype was detected a few times. Here the CDR3 DNA reads TGTGCCAGCAGCGGACTAGCGGAAGACAATGAGCAGTTCTTC. Its protein product is CASSGLAEDNEQFF. The chain recombines TRBV5-4 with TRBJ2-1; TRBD2 matches 10 bases. The CDR3 spans 14 residues. V lost 4 bases to trimming and J lost 5 bases; unmatched junction nucleotides: 3. Germline CDR1 SGHNT, CDR2 YYREEE (reference sequence). Together with reference TRBV5-4 and TRBJ2-1, the CDR3 gives the full variable domain: ETGVTQSPTHLIKTRGQQVTLRCSSQSGHNTVSWYQQALGQGPQFIFQYYREEENGRGNFPPRFSGLQFPNYSSELNVNALELDDSALYLCASSGLAEDNEQFFGPGTRLTVL.

This clonotype has a count of ten or more. This chain uses TRBV2 with TRBJ2-7; maybe TRBD1 (5 bases). V was trimmed by 5 bases and J by 5 bases, leaving 19 bases between them. CDR1 SNHLY and CDR2 FYNNEI come from the germline V gene. The CDR3 loop spans 15 amino acids. The CDR3 protein is CASSSEATALNEQYF. Written as DNA, the CDR3 is TGTGCCAGCAGTTCCGAAGCGACAGCCCTTAACGAGCAGTACTTC.

This chain links TRBV24-1 with TRBJ1-2; 10 bases are shared with TRBD1. The germline V gene has CDR1 KGHDR and CDR2 SFDVKD. CDR3 length: 13 amino acids. J was trimmed by 8 bases and V by 7 bases; bases with no gene match: 6. The CDR3 DNA reads TGTGCCACCAGGGCGGGACAGGGGTACGGCTACACCTTC. This translates into CATRAGQGYGYTF.

This clonotype was detected ten times or more. This chain uses TRBV7-6 with TRBJ2-5; 9 nucleotides match TRBD2. V trimming: 5 bases; J trimming: 3 bases; junction bases outside the gene matches: 1. The CDR3 loop spans 13 amino acids. Per the germline V gene, CDR1 is SGHVS and CDR2 is FNYEAQ. The CDR3 coding sequence is TGTGCCAGCAGCCGGACTAGCGAAGAGACCCAGTACTTC. The encoded protein is CASSRTSEETQYF.

Only a few counts were recorded for this clonotype. The V gene is TRBV7-9, the J gene TRBJ1-6; D remains unclear. The CDR3 is made up of 12 amino acids. V shed 7 bases and J shed 7 bases, with 8 bases lying between them. Looked up from germline, CDR1 is SEHNR and CDR2 is FQNEAQ (reference sequence). CDR3 sequence: CASTLSNSPLHF. The CDR3 DNA is TGTGCCAGCACCCTTTCAAATTCACCCCTCCACTTT.

The chain's CDR3 is CSVGGGGGPGAFF. The CDR3 DNA sequence: TGCAGCGTTGGCGGGGGGGGGGGCCCCGGGGCTTTCTTT. The rearrangement links TRBV29-1 to TRBJ1-1, with a possible D match to TRBD1 (6 bases). CDR3 length: 13 amino acids. With 4 bases removed from V and 11 bases from J, the gap between germline ends came to 20 bases. Germline V CDR1 and CDR2: SQVTM, ANQGSEA.

This clonotype occurred a few times. J is TRBJ1-5 and V is TRBV20-1; TRBD1 matches 8 bases. CDR1 and CDR2 from the germline V gene are DFQATT and SNEGSKA (reference sequence). The CDR3 totals 15 residues. Trimming took 3 bases from V and 2 from J; bases not matched to a gene: 6. As DNA, the CDR3 is TGCAGTGCTAGTCAGGGGGCTATGGGCAATCAGCCCCAGCATTTT. As protein: CSASQGAMGNQPQHF.

Regarding this clonotype: Being one base from a much bigger clone, this may be a read error. V usage is TRBV6-1 and J usage is TRBJ1-4; 7 nucleotides agree with TRBD1. Trimming took 5 bases from V and 7 from J; bases not matched to a gene: 10. The CDR3 contains 15 residues. Germline V gives CDR1 MNHNS, CDR2 SASEGT. CDR3 region: CASSRRRGGTEKLFF. The CDR3 DNA reads as TGTGCCAGCAGTAGGCGCAGGGGGGGGACTGAAAAACTGTTTTTT.

This clonotype occurred a few times. The chain combines TRBV5-1 with TRBJ1-1, with D perhaps matching TRBD1 (5 bases). V lost 0 bases and J lost 6, with 15 bases in between. This CDR3 has 15 residues. Germline V lookup: CDR1 SGHRS, CDR2 YFSETQ. The CDR3 region is CASSLATGGEPEAFF. As DNA, the CDR3 is TGCGCCAGCAGCTTGGCTACAGGAGGGGAGCCTGAAGCTTTCTTT.

This clonotype has more than one count but fewer than ten. V and J are TRBV6-1 and TRBJ2-6; perhaps TRBD2 as D (6 bases). V lost 7 bases, J lost 0 bases, and 28 bases lay in between. The CDR3 is 21 amino acids. CDR1 is MNHNS and CDR2 is SASEGT in the germline V gene. The CDR3 is CASIFIRGWVQTSSGANVLTF. DNA of the CDR3: TGTGCCAGCATCTTTATAAGGGGCTGGGTTCAGACTAGCTCTGGGGCCAACGTCCTGACTTTC.